These T cell receptor beta chains were read from a single sample in a study of cytomegalovirus exposure and HLA in healthy donors. Sequenced by immunoSEQ multiplex PCR; TCRdb stores in-frame clones only, minus some. The sample carries roughly 110,000 clones, 75% recorded once. The sample taken for sequencing was PBMCs. These receptors all stem from a male donor in good health and CMV-seropositive. The CDR3 runs from the conserved cysteine through the conserved F or W. The D gene is left open where the match is weak. The size field is filled for only some rows; it gives once, few, many or a size class.

cdr3_aa: CASRKNSNDYGYTF
cdr3_nt: TGTGCCAGCAGGAAAAATAGTAACGACTATGGCTACACCTTC
j_call: TRBJ1-2
cdr3_length: 14
clone_size: NA
d_call: NA
v_call: TRBV7-6

cdr3_aa: CASSRTEYGYTF
cdr3_nt: TGTGCCAGTAGTCGGACAGAGTATGGCTACACCTTC
j_call: TRBJ1-2
cdr3_length: 12
clone_size: NA
d_call: NA
v_call: TRBV19

cdr3_aa: CASSPRRVPYEQYF
cdr3_nt: TGTGCCAGCAGCCCCCGGAGGGTCCCCTACGAGCAGTACTTC
j_call: TRBJ2-7
cdr3_length: 14
clone_size: NA
d_call: NA
v_call: TRBV7-2

cdr3_aa: CASSPIRGDSYNEQFF
cdr3_nt: TGTGCCAGCAGCCCTATACGGGGTGATTCCTACAATGAGCAGTTCTTC
j_call: TRBJ2-1
cdr3_length: 16
clone_size: NA
d_call: NA
v_call: TRBV7-9

cdr3_aa: CASRRQGIALNEQFF
cdr3_nt: TGCGCCAGCAGGAGACAGGGGATAGCCCTCAATGAGCAGTTCTTC
j_call: TRBJ2-1
cdr3_length: 15
clone_size: NA
d_call: TRBD1
v_call: TRBV23-1

cdr3_aa: CASTLAGGYNEQFF
cdr3_nt: TGTGCCAGCACCCTAGCGGGAGGTTACAATGAGCAGTTCTTC
j_call: TRBJ2-1
cdr3_length: 14
clone_size: once
d_call: TRBD2
v_call: TRBV27

cdr3_aa: CASSFTGGRETQYF
cdr3_nt: TGTGCCAGCTCATTCACAGGGGGTCGAGAGACCCAGTACTTC
j_call: TRBJ2-5
cdr3_length: 14
clone_size: NA
d_call: TRBD1
v_call: TRBV18

cdr3_aa: CASSLLMTLTNEKLFF
cdr3_nt: TGTGCCAGCAGTTTATTAATGACACTAACTAATGAAAAACTGTTTTTT
j_call: TRBJ1-4
cdr3_length: 16
clone_size: once
d_call: NA
v_call: TRBV28

cdr3_aa: CASSASSYGYTF
cdr3_nt: TGTGCCAGCAGTGCGTCGAGCTATGGCTACACCTTC
j_call: TRBJ1-2
cdr3_length: 12
clone_size: NA
d_call: NA
v_call: TRBV2

cdr3_aa: CASTRPDGGSQYF
cdr3_nt: TGTGCCAGCACCAGGCCGGATGGAGGATCGCAGTATTTT
j_call: TRBJ2-3
cdr3_length: 13
clone_size: NA
d_call: NA
v_call: TRBV6-5

cdr3_aa: CASSTGRENTEAFF
cdr3_nt: TGTGCCAGTAGTACTGGGAGGGAGAACACTGAAGCTTTCTTT
j_call: TRBJ1-1
cdr3_length: 14
clone_size: NA
d_call: NA
v_call: TRBV19

cdr3_aa: CASSQLRGNEQFF
cdr3_nt: TGTGCCAGCAGCCAGCTCAGGGGAAATGAGCAGTTCTTC
j_call: TRBJ2-1
cdr3_length: 13
clone_size: NA
d_call: NA
v_call: TRBV4-2

cdr3_aa: CASSAGTSGAYGQFF
cdr3_nt: TGTGCCAGCAGCGCCGGGACTAGCGGGGCCTATGGGCAGTTCTTC
j_call: TRBJ2-1
cdr3_length: 15
clone_size: NA
d_call: TRBD2
v_call: TRBV9

cdr3_aa: CSADAGQGRAYEQYF
cdr3_nt: TGCAGCGCCGACGCGGGACAGGGGAGGGCCTACGAGCAGTACTTC
j_call: TRBJ2-7
cdr3_length: 15
clone_size: NA
d_call: TRBD1
v_call: TRBV29-1

cdr3_aa: CASSETGATNEKLFF
cdr3_nt: TGCGCCAGCAGCGAGACAGGGGCAACTAATGAAAAACTGTTTTTT
j_call: TRBJ1-4
cdr3_length: 15
clone_size: NA
d_call: TRBD1
v_call: TRBV5-1

cdr3_aa: CASSPTGGEQYF
cdr3_nt: TGTGCCAGCAGCCCGACAGGGGGCGAGCAGTACTTC
j_call: TRBJ2-7
cdr3_length: 12
clone_size: NA
d_call: TRBD1
v_call: TRBV7-2

cdr3_aa: CAIGSGVGTGELFF
cdr3_nt: TGTGCCATCGGAAGCGGGGTGGGCACCGGGGAGCTGTTTTTT
j_call: TRBJ2-2
cdr3_length: 14
clone_size: NA
d_call: TRBD2
v_call: TRBV10-3

cdr3_aa: CASSFTSGTYNEQFF
cdr3_nt: TGTGCCAGCAGCTTCACTAGCGGGACCTACAATGAGCAGTTCTTC
j_call: TRBJ2-1
cdr3_length: 15
clone_size: NA
d_call: TRBD2
v_call: TRBV5-4

cdr3_aa: CASSQGAEDTQYF
cdr3_nt: TGCGCCAGCAGCCAAGGGGCAGAAGATACGCAGTATTTT
j_call: TRBJ2-3
cdr3_length: 13
clone_size: NA
d_call: NA
v_call: TRBV4-3

cdr3_aa: CASSQASSGGVDEQFF
cdr3_nt: TGTGCCAGCAGCCAAGCATCTAGCGGGGGGGTGGATGAGCAGTTCTTC
j_call: TRBJ2-1
cdr3_length: 16
clone_size: NA
d_call: TRBD2
v_call: TRBV4-2

cdr3_aa: CASSLNPDGQNTEAFF
cdr3_nt: TGTGCCAGCAGTTTAAACCCGGACGGACAAAACACTGAAGCTTTCTTT
j_call: TRBJ1-1
cdr3_length: 16
clone_size: few
d_call: NA
v_call: TRBV28

cdr3_aa: CSVELRSGAYEQYF
cdr3_nt: TGCAGCGTTGAACTCAGAAGCGGAGCCTACGAGCAGTACTTC
j_call: TRBJ2-7
cdr3_length: 14
clone_size: few
d_call: NA
v_call: TRBV29-1

cdr3_aa: CAIRGTDMNTEAFF
cdr3_nt: TGTGCCATCAGGGGGACAGATATGAACACTGAAGCTTTCTTT
j_call: TRBJ1-1
cdr3_length: 14
clone_size: NA
d_call: TRBD1
v_call: TRBV10-3

cdr3_aa: CASSDLISRDRGPEAFF
cdr3_nt: TGTGCCAGCAGTGATTTAATTTCCCGGGACAGGGGACCTGAAGCTTTCTTT
j_call: TRBJ1-1
cdr3_length: 17
clone_size: NA
d_call: TRBD1
v_call: TRBV25-1

cdr3_aa: CASAITGGNTEAFF
cdr3_nt: TGTGCCAGCGCGATTACAGGGGGGAACACTGAAGCTTTCTTT
j_call: TRBJ1-1
cdr3_length: 14
clone_size: NA
d_call: TRBD1
v_call: TRBV6-6

cdr3_aa: CASSISGLAGDVGELFF
cdr3_nt: TGTGCCAGTAGTATATCGGGACTAGCGGGGGACGTCGGGGAGCTGTTTTTT
j_call: TRBJ2-2
cdr3_length: 17
clone_size: NA
d_call: TRBD2
v_call: TRBV19

cdr3_aa: CASSQGLLAGSYEQYF
cdr3_nt: TGCGCCAGCAGCCAAGGTCTCCTAGCGGGTTCCTACGAGCAGTACTTC
j_call: TRBJ2-7
cdr3_length: 16
clone_size: NA
d_call: TRBD2
v_call: TRBV4-1

cdr3_aa: CAISGTGRYTDTQYF
cdr3_nt: TGTGCCATCAGTGGGACAGGGCGATACACAGATACGCAGTATTTT
j_call: TRBJ2-3
cdr3_length: 15
clone_size: NA
d_call: TRBD1
v_call: TRBV10-3

cdr3_aa: CASSSLQGQDWNTIYF
cdr3_nt: TGCGCCAGCAGCTCTCTTCAGGGGCAAGATTGGAACACCATATATTTT
j_call: TRBJ1-3
cdr3_length: 16
clone_size: NA
d_call: NA
v_call: TRBV5-1

cdr3_aa: CASSHPALVSSYNEQFF
cdr3_nt: TGTGCCAGCAGCCATCCCGCCCTTGTTAGCTCCTACAATGAGCAGTTCTTC
j_call: TRBJ2-1
cdr3_length: 17
clone_size: NA
d_call: NA
v_call: TRBV14

cdr3_aa: CAWSVGQNTEAFF
cdr3_nt: TGTGCCTGGAGTGTCGGTCAAAACACTGAAGCTTTCTTT
j_call: TRBJ1-1
cdr3_length: 13
clone_size: NA
d_call: NA
v_call: TRBV30

cdr3_aa: CASSPGQGTARKLFF
cdr3_nt: TGTGCCAGTAGCCCAGGTCAGGGGACAGCCCGCAAACTGTTTTTT
j_call: TRBJ1-4
cdr3_length: 15
clone_size: NA
d_call: TRBD1
v_call: TRBV19

cdr3_aa: CASFRRGYGEKLFF
cdr3_nt: TGTGCCAGCTTCAGGCGGGGATACGGTGAAAAACTGTTTTTT
j_call: TRBJ1-4
cdr3_length: 14
clone_size: NA
d_call: NA
v_call: TRBV18

cdr3_aa: CASSARGGDGYTF
cdr3_nt: TGTGCCAGCAGCGCTAGAGGAGGGGATGGCTACACCTTC
j_call: TRBJ1-2
cdr3_length: 13
clone_size: few
d_call: NA
v_call: TRBV9

cdr3_aa: CAWSRPRRDTADSPLHF
cdr3_nt: TGTGCCTGGAGTCGACCTCGAAGGGACACGGCAGATTCACCCCTCCACTTT
j_call: TRBJ1-6
cdr3_length: 17
clone_size: NA
d_call: NA
v_call: TRBV30

cdr3_aa: CASSVRGAGDTQYF
cdr3_nt: TGTGCCAGCAGCGTTCGCGGGGCTGGAGATACGCAGTATTTT
j_call: TRBJ2-3
cdr3_length: 14
clone_size: NA
d_call: NA
v_call: TRBV28

cdr3_aa: CASSYSTGTQPQHF
cdr3_nt: TGTGCCAGCAGTTACTCGACAGGCACTCAGCCCCAGCATTTT
j_call: TRBJ1-5
cdr3_length: 14
clone_size: NA
d_call: NA
v_call: TRBV6-6

cdr3_aa: CASSSRAGDNGYTF
cdr3_nt: TGTGCCAGCAGCTCTCGGGCGGGTGATAATGGCTACACCTTC
j_call: TRBJ1-2
cdr3_length: 14
clone_size: NA
d_call: NA
v_call: TRBV7-3

cdr3_aa: CASSLSVRYEQYF
cdr3_nt: TGTGCCAGCAGTTTAAGTGTCAGGTACGAGCAGTACTTC
j_call: TRBJ2-7
cdr3_length: 13
clone_size: few
d_call: NA
v_call: TRBV28

cdr3_aa: CAWDLTSGRGVEQFF
cdr3_nt: TGTGCCTGGGACCTTACTAGCGGGAGGGGTGTAGAGCAGTTCTTC
j_call: TRBJ2-1
cdr3_length: 15
clone_size: NA
d_call: TRBD2
v_call: TRBV30

cdr3_aa: CASSARTGTTYEQYF
cdr3_nt: TGTGCCAGCAGCGCCCGGACAGGGACCACCTACGAGCAGTACTTC
j_call: TRBJ2-7
cdr3_length: 15
clone_size: NA
d_call: TRBD1
v_call: TRBV9

cdr3_aa: CSARGQNYGYTF
cdr3_nt: TGCAGCGCTAGGGGACAGAACTATGGCTACACCTTC
j_call: TRBJ1-2
cdr3_length: 12
clone_size: NA
d_call: TRBD1
v_call: TRBV29-1

cdr3_aa: CASSLAGQATEAFF
cdr3_nt: TGTGCCAGCAGCTTGGCCGGACAGGCGACTGAAGCTTTCTTT
j_call: TRBJ1-1
cdr3_length: 14
clone_size: NA
d_call: TRBD1
v_call: TRBV5-5

cdr3_aa: CSEGRLNEQFF
cdr3_nt: TGCAGCGAGGGTCGGCTCAATGAGCAGTTCTTC
j_call: TRBJ2-1
cdr3_length: 11
clone_size: NA
d_call: NA
v_call: TRBV20-1

cdr3_aa: CAWSSGQGSYNEQFF
cdr3_nt: TGTGCCTGGAGTTCAGGACAGGGGTCCTACAATGAGCAGTTCTTC
j_call: TRBJ2-1
cdr3_length: 15
clone_size: NA
d_call: TRBD1
v_call: TRBV30

cdr3_aa: CASKYTGGGDSPLHF
cdr3_nt: TGTGCCAGCAAATATACAGGGGGGGGCGATTCACCCCTCCACTTT
j_call: TRBJ1-6
cdr3_length: 15
clone_size: NA
d_call: TRBD1
v_call: TRBV25-1

cdr3_aa: CASRLRLDRGSTEAFF
cdr3_nt: TGTGCAAGTCGCTTAAGACTGGACAGGGGTAGCACTGAAGCTTTCTTT
j_call: TRBJ1-1
cdr3_length: 16
clone_size: NA
d_call: NA
v_call: TRBV12-2

cdr3_aa: CASSPGGAAGNTGELFF
cdr3_nt: TGTGCCAGCAGTCCTGGGGGGGCGGCGGGTAACACCGGGGAGCTGTTTTTT
j_call: TRBJ2-2
cdr3_length: 17
clone_size: NA
d_call: NA
v_call: TRBV7-2

cdr3_aa: CASSPSLATDTQYF
cdr3_nt: TGCGCCAGCAGCCCATCACTCGCCACAGATACGCAGTATTTT
j_call: TRBJ2-3
cdr3_length: 14
clone_size: NA
d_call: NA
v_call: TRBV4-3

cdr3_aa: CASSSIDRGGNEQYF
cdr3_nt: TGTGCCAGCAGTTCCATAGACAGGGGGGGGAACGAGCAGTACTTC
j_call: TRBJ2-7
cdr3_length: 15
clone_size: NA
d_call: TRBD1
v_call: TRBV6-6

cdr3_aa: CASSWTDDQPQNF
cdr3_nt: TGTGCCAGCAGCTGGACAGACGATCAGCCCCAGAATTTT
j_call: TRBJ1-5
cdr3_length: 13
clone_size: NA
d_call: NA
v_call: TRBV7-9

cdr3_aa: CASSATGNGYTF
cdr3_nt: TGTGCCAGCAGCGCGACAGGGAATGGCTACACCTTC
j_call: TRBJ1-2
cdr3_length: 12
clone_size: NA
d_call: TRBD1
v_call: TRBV11-1

cdr3_aa: CASRRGEREPYEQYF
cdr3_nt: TGTGCCAGCAGGCGGGGGGAGCGGGAGCCCTACGAGCAGTACTTC
j_call: TRBJ2-7
cdr3_length: 15
clone_size: NA
d_call: TRBD2
v_call: TRBV7-2

cdr3_aa: CASSPPGTSYEQYF
cdr3_nt: TGTGCCAGCAGCCCCCCGGGGACATCCTACGAGCAGTACTTC
j_call: TRBJ2-7
cdr3_length: 14
clone_size: NA
d_call: NA
v_call: TRBV7-9